What follows is one TCR beta chain and its context. The target of this receptor is not known. Nothing much larger sits one base from this clone, and base qualities are not available. This specimen belongs to a study of beta chain features in type 1 diabetes listed by TCRdb under 2018. Describing the broader study: No differences in mean age, gender distribution, total cell number or subset yield were found between patients and healthy donors. A total of 107,917,701 sorted cells were examined across all samples, and the number of cells per subset was strongly correlated with RNA yield. In the study, TCRB repertoires of sorted circulating CD4+ T cell subsets from recently diagnosed type 1 diabetes patients were compared with those of matched healthy donors. Regulatory and stem cell-like memory subsets were isolated from only 8 patients and roughly eight healthy donors, whereas naive and central memory subsets came from all 28 donors. Overall study outcomes, separate from this receptor: In all four CD4+ subsets, TCRB CDR3 length was moderately but significantly shorter in type 1 diabetes patients. Naive, central memory and regulatory TCRB repertoires appeared to be more similar among patients than among healthy donors. Only small numbers of individuals were included in the HLA sub-analyses, which left unresolved whether HLA type had any influence on TCRB rearrangement. Patients with type 1 diabetes made fewer insertions and deleted more nucleotides at VDJ recombination sites, implying thymic rearrangement abnormalities. PCR may preferentially amplify shorter templates, but because patient and control samples were amplified and corrected together, any resulting skew would affect both groups equally. Sequencing cDNA rather than genomic DNA could over-represent highly expressing activated cells, although activation and CD3 levels did not differ between groups.

CDR1 SEHNR and CDR2 FQNEAQ were looked up in the germline V gene (reference sequence). The germline ends are 12 bases apart after V is trimmed by 6 bases and J by 0 bases. From cysteine to phenylalanine, the CDR3 is 15 amino acids long. Just the 45-base CDR3 DNA is kept, in frame starting at base 1. The entire amount of isolated RNA was reverse transcribed using the High Capacity cDNA Reverse Transcription Kit, so the sequenced TCRB transcripts were expressed ones. Deep immunoSEQ sequencing was performed on naive, central memory and regulatory T cell samples, with an average of roughly 3.5 million total reads per sample. Sorted cells were lysed in RLT buffer and RNA was extracted with DNase-treated RNeasy Micro or Mini kits, depending on cell number. To prevent cross-contamination, each cell subset was processed individually, whereas patient and healthy donor samples were processed jointly. The immunoSEQ multiplex PCR was used to amplify TCRB sequences from cDNA, generating 87-bp fragments that spanned the CDR3 region. The amplicons were sequenced using the Illumina HiSeq platform. On the study's bioinformatics: PCR bias was computationally corrected using synthetic template baselines, reads within Hamming distance 2 were collapsed, and singletons that could not be merged were discarded. Reads were aligned to IMGT to assign V, D and J genes, CDR3 length, and insertions or deletions at six rearrangement sites. Clonotype counts were normalized to sorted cell number within each subset before computing true diversity and Gini coefficients with the tcR R package. The overlap coefficient, calculated on TCRB nucleotide sequences, was used to measure repertoire sharing. Out-of-frame TCRB sequences from naive cells were analyzed as a proxy for the pre-selection repertoire. TCRdb limited this immuneACCESS table to in-frame rearrangements with V and J called. A share of clones is missing; checked studies link under half to unresolved V genes, and the rest is unexplained. Clone size and the V and J calls come from that table; the DNA yielded D and trimming. For this sample the table gives over 650,000 clones, of which around 15% were detected only once. Roughly 0.04% of the sample rests with the top ten.

Each donor gave one peripheral blood draw, approximately 110 mL on average, collected into heparinised tubes. Naive, central memory, regulatory and stem cell-like memory CD4+ T cells were sorted on a BD FACSAria II using a panel including CD45RO, CCR7, CD25, CD127, CD95 and CD27. Purity was above 95% for every sorted population. PBMCs were isolated immediately by Lymphoprep density gradient centrifugation and stained directly without culture. To minimize batch effects, samples were stained and sorted in pairs, one healthy donor with one patient per experiment. The chain is encoded by TRBV7-9 joined to TRBJ2-1, and perhaps TRBD1 as D gene, on 5 matching bases. The sequenced sample was naive CD4+ T cells from blood. The sample's cell subset or site, from its label and the paper: true naive CD4+ T cells. The sequence derives from a man between 18 and 29 years old with type 1 diabetes. The CDR3 loop reads CASRLDSYSYNEQFF. The DNA is TGTGCCAGCAGGCTCGACAGTTACTCCTACAATGAGCAGTTCTTC. Reference TRBV7-9 and TRBJ2-1 genes cover what lies past the CDR3, so the full variable domain is DTGVSQNPRHKITKRGQNVTFRCDPISEHNRLYWYRQTLGQGPEFLTYFQNEAQLEKSRLLSDRFSAERPKGSFSTLEIQRTEQGDSAMYLCASRLDSYSYNEQFFGPGTRLTVL.